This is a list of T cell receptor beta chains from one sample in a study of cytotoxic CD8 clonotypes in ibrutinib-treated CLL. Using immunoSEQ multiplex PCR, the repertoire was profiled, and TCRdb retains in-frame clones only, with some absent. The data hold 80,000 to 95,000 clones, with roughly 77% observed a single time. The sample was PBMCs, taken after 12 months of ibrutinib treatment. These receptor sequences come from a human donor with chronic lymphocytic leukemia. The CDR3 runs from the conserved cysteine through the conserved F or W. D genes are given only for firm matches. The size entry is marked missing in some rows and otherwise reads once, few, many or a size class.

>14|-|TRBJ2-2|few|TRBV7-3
CASSQQPNTGELFF
TGTGCCAGCAGCCAGCAACCGAACACCGGGGAGCTGTTTTTT
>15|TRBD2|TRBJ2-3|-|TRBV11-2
CASSRQRERSDTQYF
TGTGCCAGCAGTCGCCAGCGGGAGAGGTCAGATACGCAGTATTTT
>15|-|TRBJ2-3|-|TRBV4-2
CASTPEGDWGDTQYF
TGTGCCAGCACCCCAGAGGGGGACTGGGGAGATACGCAGTATTTT
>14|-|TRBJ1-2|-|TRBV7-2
CASSLGTADYGYTF
TGTGCCAGCAGCTTAGGGACTGCCGACTATGGCTACACCTTC
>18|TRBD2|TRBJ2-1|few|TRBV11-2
CASSPIRVAGENYNEQFF
TGTGCCAGCAGCCCTATTAGGGTAGCGGGAGAGAACTACAATGAGCAGTTCTTC
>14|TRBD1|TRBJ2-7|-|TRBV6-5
CASSAQGVAYEQYF
TGTGCCAGCAGCGCCCAGGGGGTCGCCTACGAGCAGTACTTC
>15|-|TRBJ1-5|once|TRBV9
CASSVGQYSNQPQHF
TGTGCCAGCAGCGTAGGGCAGTATAGCAATCAGCCCCAGCATTTT
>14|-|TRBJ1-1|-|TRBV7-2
CASSLLAENTEAFF
TGTGCCAGCAGCTTACTGGCAGAGAACACTGAAGCTTTCTTT
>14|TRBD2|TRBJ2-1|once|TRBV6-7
CASRCGTSNGEQFF
TGTGCCAGCAGATGCGGGACTAGCAACGGTGAGCAGTTCTTC
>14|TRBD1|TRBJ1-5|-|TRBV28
CASSLRDRNQPQHF
TGTGCCAGCAGTTTGAGGGACAGAAATCAGCCCCAGCATTTT
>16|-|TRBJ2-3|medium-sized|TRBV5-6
CASSLGLAELTDTQYF
TGTGCCAGCAGCTTGGGGTTAGCAGAACTCACAGATACGCAGTATTTT
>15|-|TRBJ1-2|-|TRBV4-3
CASSQDRSGGLGYTF
TGCGCCAGCAGCCAAGATAGGAGCGGGGGGCTTGGCTACACCTTC
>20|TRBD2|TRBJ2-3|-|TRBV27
CASSLTRPRLLAGDTDTQYF
TGTGCCAGCAGTTTAACCCGCCCCCGCTTACTAGCGGGAGACACAGATACGCAGTATTTT
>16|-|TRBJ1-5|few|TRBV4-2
CASSQDPTANNQPQHF
TGTGCCAGCAGCCAAGACCCCACAGCGAACAATCAGCCCCAGCATTTT
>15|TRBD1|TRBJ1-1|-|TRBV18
CASSATGTGGTEAFF
TGTGCCAGCTCAGCAACCGGGACAGGGGGCACTGAAGCTTTCTTT
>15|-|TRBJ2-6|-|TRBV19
CASLGGSAGANVLTF
TGTGCCAGTCTTGGGGGGTCGGCTGGGGCCAACGTCCTGACTTTC
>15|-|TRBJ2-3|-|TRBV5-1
CASSAGQTPTDTQYF
TGCGCCAGCAGCGCGGGACAGACCCCCACAGATACGCAGTATTTT
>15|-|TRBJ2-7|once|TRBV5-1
CASSPGTRSSYEQYF
TGCGCCAGCAGCCCAGGGACCCGGAGCTCCTACGAGCAGTACTTC
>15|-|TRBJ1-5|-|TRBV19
CASSPQGRSNQPQHF
TGTGCCAGTAGCCCCCAGGGGCGCAGCAATCAGCCCCAGCATTTT
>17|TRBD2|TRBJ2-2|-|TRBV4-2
CASSQGYSGGAAGELFF
TGTGCCAGCAGCCAAGGGTACAGCGGGGGGGCCGCCGGGGAGCTGTTTTTT
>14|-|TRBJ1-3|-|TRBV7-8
CASSRTVSGNTIYF
TGTGCCAGCAGCCGGACAGTCTCTGGAAACACCATATATTTT
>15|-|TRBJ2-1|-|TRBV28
CASSLMPGPGNEQFF
TGTGCCAGCAGTTTAATGCCGGGCCCGGGGAATGAGCAGTTCTTC
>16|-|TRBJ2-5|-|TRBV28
CASTSAGLGNWETQYF
TGTGCCAGCACCTCGGCAGGTCTGGGTAACTGGGAGACCCAGTACTTC
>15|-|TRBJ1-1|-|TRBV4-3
CASSRKDSPNTEAFF
TGCGCCAGCAGCCGGAAAGACAGCCCGAACACTGAAGCTTTCTTT
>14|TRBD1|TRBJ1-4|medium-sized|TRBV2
CASRVQGDGEKLFF
TGTGCCAGCAGGGTACAGGGGGACGGTGAAAAACTGTTTTTT
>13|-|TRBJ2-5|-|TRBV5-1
CASSGGSQETQYF
TGCGCCAGCAGCGGCGGAAGCCAAGAGACCCAGTACTTC
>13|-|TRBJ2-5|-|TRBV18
CASSPDHQGTQYF
TGTGCCAGCTCACCAGACCACCAGGGGACCCAGTACTTC
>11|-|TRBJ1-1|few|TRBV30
CAWSVGGEAFF
TGTGCCTGGAGTGTAGGGGGTGAAGCTTTCTTT
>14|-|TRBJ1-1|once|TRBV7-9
CASSLLAGVTEAFF
TGTGCCAGCAGCTTACTAGCGGGGGTTACTGAAGCTTTCTTT
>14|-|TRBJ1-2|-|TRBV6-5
CASTRDGGRYGYTF
TGTGCCAGCACCCGGGACGGCGGGCGCTATGGCTACACCTTC
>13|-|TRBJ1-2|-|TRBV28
CASSLRGNYGYTF
TGTGCCAGCAGTTTGAGGGGGAACTATGGCTACACCTTC
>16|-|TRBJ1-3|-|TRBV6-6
CASSYGAGASGNTIYF
TGTGCCAGCAGTTACGGGGCAGGGGCCTCTGGAAACACCATATATTTT
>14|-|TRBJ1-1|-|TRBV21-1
CASSPRDIPPEAFF
TGTGCCAGCAGCCCCCGGGACATCCCCCCTGAAGCTTTCTTT
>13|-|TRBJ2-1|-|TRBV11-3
CASSFLPGHEQFF
TGTGCCAGCAGCTTCCTCCCCGGCCATGAGCAGTTCTTC
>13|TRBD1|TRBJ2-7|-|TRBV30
CAWSGQGPYEQYF
TGTGCCTGGAGTGGACAGGGACCCTACGAGCAGTACTTC
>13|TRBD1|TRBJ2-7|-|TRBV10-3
CASAGQGRYEQYF
TGTGCCAGCGCGGGACAGGGGCGCTACGAGCAGTACTTC
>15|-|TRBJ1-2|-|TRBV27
CASSLSGGYGYGYTF
TGTGCCAGCAGTTTATCCGGGGGATATGGCTATGGCTACACCTTC
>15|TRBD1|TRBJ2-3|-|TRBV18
CASSPGQGVPDTQYF
TGTGCCAGCTCACCCGGACAGGGGGTTCCAGATACGCAGTATTTT
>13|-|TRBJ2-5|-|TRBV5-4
CASSLGGQETQYF
TGTGCCAGCAGCTTGGGTGGCCAAGAGACCCAGTACTTC
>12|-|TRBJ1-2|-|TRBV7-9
CASSSGDYGYTF
TGTGCCAGCAGCTCAGGGGATTATGGCTACACCTTC
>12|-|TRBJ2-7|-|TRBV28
CASSGSPYEQYF
TGTGCCAGCAGCGGGTCCCCCTACGAGCAGTACTTC
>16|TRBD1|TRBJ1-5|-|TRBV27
CASRGEGAFSNQPQHF
TGTGCCAGCAGGGGAGAGGGGGCATTTAGCAATCAGCCCCAGCATTTT
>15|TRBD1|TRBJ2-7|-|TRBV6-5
CASSYSRGQAYEQYF
TGTGCCAGCAGTTACTCGAGGGGACAGGCCTACGAGCAGTACTTC
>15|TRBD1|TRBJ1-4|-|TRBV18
CASSPQGGTNEKLFF
TGTGCCAGCTCCCCTCAAGGGGGCACTAATGAAAAACTGTTTTTT
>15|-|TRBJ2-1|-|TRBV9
CASSPRGESYNEQFF
TGTGCCAGCAGCCCCCGTGGGGAGTCCTACAATGAGCAGTTCTTC
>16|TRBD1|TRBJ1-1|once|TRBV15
CATSRAGGQGALAAFF
TGTGCCACCAGCAGAGCCGGGGGACAGGGGGCCTTAGCAGCTTTCTTT
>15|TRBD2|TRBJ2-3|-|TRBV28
CASRRAGGPTDTQYF
TGTGCCAGCAGGAGGGCGGGAGGCCCCACAGATACGCAGTATTTT
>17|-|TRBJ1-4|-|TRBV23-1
CASSLPRGGATNEKLFF
TGCGCCAGCAGTCTCCCCCGGGGGGGAGCAACTAATGAAAAACTGTTTTTT
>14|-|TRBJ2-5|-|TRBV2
CASSLRLGRETQYF
TGTGCCAGCAGTCTCCGACTAGGGCGAGAGACCCAGTACTTC
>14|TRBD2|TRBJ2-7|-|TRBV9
CASSGPTSGNEQYF
TGTGCCAGCAGCGGACCGACTAGCGGAAACGAGCAGTACTTC
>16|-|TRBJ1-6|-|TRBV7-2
CASSLSGKAYNSPLHF
TGTGCCAGCAGCTTGTCGGGGAAAGCGTATAATTCACCCCTCCACTTT
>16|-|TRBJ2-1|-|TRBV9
CASSGAGTPFQGEQFF
TGTGCCAGCAGCGGGGCCGGGACTCCCTTCCAGGGGGAGCAGTTCTTC
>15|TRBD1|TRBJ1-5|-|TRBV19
CATRGERGPNQPQHF
TGTGCCACCAGGGGGGAGAGGGGACCAAACCAGCCCCAGCATTTT
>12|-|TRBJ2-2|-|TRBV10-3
CAIGRQTGELFF
TGTGCCATCGGACGGCAGACCGGGGAGCTGTTTTTT
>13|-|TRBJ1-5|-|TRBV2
CAGSQGFNQPQHF
TGTGCCGGTTCACAGGGATTCAATCAGCCCCAGCATTTT
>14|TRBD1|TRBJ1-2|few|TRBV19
CASSPQGDRVGYTF
TGTGCCAGTAGCCCCCAAGGGGACAGGGTTGGCTACACCTTC
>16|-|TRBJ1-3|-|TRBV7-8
CASSLAAQPSGNTIYF
TGTGCCAGCAGCCTAGCAGCTCAGCCTTCTGGAAACACCATATATTTT
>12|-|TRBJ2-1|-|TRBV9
CASSGGPGEQFF
TGTGCCAGCAGCGGTGGCCCGGGGGAGCAGTTCTTC
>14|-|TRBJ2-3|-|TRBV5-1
CASSPQGWKDTQYF
TGCGCCAGCAGCCCCCAGGGGTGGAAAGATACGCAGTATTTT
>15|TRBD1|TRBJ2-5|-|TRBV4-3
CASSPSTGAGETQYF
TGCGCCAGCAGCCCATCGACAGGGGCAGGAGAGACCCAGTACTTC